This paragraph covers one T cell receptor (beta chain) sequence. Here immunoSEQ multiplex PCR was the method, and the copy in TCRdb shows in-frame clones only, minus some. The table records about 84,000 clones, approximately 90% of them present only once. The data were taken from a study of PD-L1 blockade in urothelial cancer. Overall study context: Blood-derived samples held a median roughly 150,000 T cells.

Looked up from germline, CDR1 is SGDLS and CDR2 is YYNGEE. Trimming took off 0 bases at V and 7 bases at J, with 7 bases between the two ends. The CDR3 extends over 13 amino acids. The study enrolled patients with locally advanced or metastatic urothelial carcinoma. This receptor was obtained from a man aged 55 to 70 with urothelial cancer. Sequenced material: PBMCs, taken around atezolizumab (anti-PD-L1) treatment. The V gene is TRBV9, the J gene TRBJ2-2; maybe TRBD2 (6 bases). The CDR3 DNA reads TGTGCCAGCAGCGTAGCGACTAGCGGGGAGCTGTTTTTT. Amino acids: CASSVATSGELFF.